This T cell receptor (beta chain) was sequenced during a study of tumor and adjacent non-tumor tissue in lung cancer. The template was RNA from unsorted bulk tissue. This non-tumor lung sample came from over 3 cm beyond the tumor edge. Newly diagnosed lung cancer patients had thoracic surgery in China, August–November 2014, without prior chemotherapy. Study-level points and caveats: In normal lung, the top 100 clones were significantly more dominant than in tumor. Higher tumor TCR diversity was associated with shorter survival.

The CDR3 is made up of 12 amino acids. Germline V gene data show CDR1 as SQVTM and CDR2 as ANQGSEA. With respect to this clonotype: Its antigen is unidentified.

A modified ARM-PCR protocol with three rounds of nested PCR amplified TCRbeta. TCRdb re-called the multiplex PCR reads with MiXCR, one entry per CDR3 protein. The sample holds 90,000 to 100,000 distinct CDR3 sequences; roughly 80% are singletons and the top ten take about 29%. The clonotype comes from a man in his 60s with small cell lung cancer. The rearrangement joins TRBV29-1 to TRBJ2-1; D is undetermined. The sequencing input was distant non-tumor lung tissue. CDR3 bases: TGCAACTTAGTGATGGGAAACAATGAGCAGTTCTTC. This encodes CNLVMGNNEQFF.